A single sample gave rise to the 10 T cell receptor beta chains below, sequenced in a study of shared clonotypes between healthy human individuals. Data came from immunoSEQ multiplex PCR; TCRdb stores just in-frame clones and leaves some out. Of 450,000 to 600,000 clones listed, roughly 85% are singletons. Sequencing input: PBMCs. These receptors were obtained from a woman aged 40 to 55 in good health. Some clones in this sample may be carry-over from other donors' samples.

This rearrangement joins TRBV7-9 to TRBJ2-3; no firm D call. The CDR3 extends over 15 amino acids. Trimming cost V 1 base and J 0 bases, with 8 bases left between them. Germline lookup yields CDR1 SEHNR and CDR2 FQNEAQ (reference sequence). In DNA form, the CDR3 reads TGTGCCAGCAGCTTAGGTGACTTTAGCACAGATACGCAGTATTTT. Amino acids: CASSLGDFSTDTQYF. Full variable domain (missing parts from reference TRBV7-9 and TRBJ2-3): DTGVSQNPRHKITKRGQNVTFRCDPISEHNRLYWYRQTLGQGPEFLTYFQNEAQLEKSRLLSDRFSAERPKGSFSTLEIQRTEQGDSAMYLCASSLGDFSTDTQYFGPGTRLTVL.

Comments on this clone: This likely traces to a read error, being one base from a far larger clone. Other nucleotide sequences in the sample specify the same CDR3. The chain is built from TRBV7-9 and TRBJ1-1; possibly TRBD1 for D (5 bases). CDR1 is SEHNR and CDR2 is FQNEAQ in the germline V gene (reference sequence). Trimming pared 2 bases from V and 8 bases from J, leaving 12 bases between. The CDR3 has 13 residues. CDR3 DNA: TGTGCCAGCAGCTTACTGGTAAACAGGGAAGCTTTCTTT. Residues: CASSLLVNREAFF.

Only a few counts were recorded for this clone. The rearrangement uses TRBV4-1 and TRBJ1-3, with no clear D. Germline CDR1 reads MGHRA; CDR2 reads YSYEKL. Trimming took off 1 base at V and 0 bases at J, with 4 bases between the two ends. This CDR3 is built from 14 residues. CDR3 sequence (DNA): TGCGCCAGCAGCCAAGGGAACTCTGGAAACACCATATATTTT. Its protein product is CASSQGNSGNTIYF.

The chain carries TRBV7-9 and TRBJ1-4; D is unresolved. Germline V gene lookup returns CDR1 SEHNR and CDR2 FQNEAQ (reference sequence). This CDR3 region has 17 residues. The V end lost 3 bases, the J end lost 6 bases, and 20 bases lay between the germline ends. CDR3 amino acids: CASSFGLRWTSDEKLFF. CDR3 in DNA: TGTGCCAGCAGCTTTGGTCTCAGATGGACTTCGGATGAAAAACTGTTTTTT.

The chain carries TRBV14 and TRBJ2-5, with D uncertain. The ends were cut back, 0 bases at V and 0 bases at J, with 5 bases in the middle. The germline V gene has CDR1 SGHDN and CDR2 FVKESK. The CDR3 contains 14 residues. CDR3 region: CASSQEGYQETQYF. The CDR3 nucleotides are TGTGCCAGCAGCCAAGAGGGGTACCAAGAGACCCAGTACTTC.

The gene calls are TRBV7-9 and TRBJ1-4, with D unresolved. The germline V gene has CDR1 SEHNR and CDR2 FQNEAQ (reference sequence). The CDR3 spans 14 residues. V shed 5 bases and J shed 4 bases, with 11 bases lying between them. CDR3 DNA: TGTGCCAGCAGCGTAAGACACAGTAATGAAAAACTGTTTTTT. It specifies CASSVRHSNEKLFF. Full variable domain (missing parts from reference TRBV7-9 and TRBJ1-4): DTGVSQNPRHKITKRGQNVTFRCDPISEHNRLYWYRQTLGQGPEFLTYFQNEAQLEKSRLLSDRFSAERPKGSFSTLEIQRTEQGDSAMYLCASSVRHSNEKLFFGSGTQLSVL.

The chain couples TRBV5-4 to TRBJ2-3; 12 bases match TRBD2. V dropped 2 bases and J dropped 5; count of bases not matched to a gene: 3. The CDR3 sequence is 15 residues long. Germline V CDR1 and CDR2: SGHNT, YYREEE (reference sequence). The CDR3 region is CASSLRLAGEDTQYF. As DNA, the CDR3 is TGTGCCAGCAGCTTAAGACTAGCGGGAGAAGATACGCAGTATTTT.

The rearrangement uses TRBV7-2 and TRBJ2-7; no definite D call. Between the trimmed V and J ends, which lost 5 bases and 1 base, there was a span of 12 bases. The CDR3 is 14 residues long. The germline CDR1 and CDR2 sequences are SGHTA and FQGNSA. The DNA of the CDR3 is TGTGCCAGCAGCCCCGGAGTAGCATCCTACGAGCAGTACTTC. Encoded protein: CASSPGVASYEQYF.

The chain is built from TRBV18 and TRBJ2-6; 7 bases align to TRBD2. V shed 3 bases and J 11 bases; nucleotides not matched to a gene: 4. The germline V gene has CDR1 KGHSH and CDR2 LQKENI. The CDR3 loop spans 13 amino acids. The CDR3 reads CASSPGSGDVLTF. The CDR3 nucleotides read TGTGCCAGCTCACCCGGCAGCGGGGACGTCCTGACTTTC.

A word on this clone: Relative to the germline gene, one junction end is altered; a read error may explain this. The rearrangement links TRBV7-7 to TRBJ2-5, with D perhaps being TRBD1 or TRBD2 (5 bases each). The CDR3 consists of 15 residues. From germline, CDR1 is SSHAT and CDR2 FNYEAQ (reference sequence). CDR3 nucleotides: TGTGCTAGCAGCTTAGATGGGACGGCGGCAGAGACCCAGTACTTC. This encodes CASSLDGTAAETQYF.